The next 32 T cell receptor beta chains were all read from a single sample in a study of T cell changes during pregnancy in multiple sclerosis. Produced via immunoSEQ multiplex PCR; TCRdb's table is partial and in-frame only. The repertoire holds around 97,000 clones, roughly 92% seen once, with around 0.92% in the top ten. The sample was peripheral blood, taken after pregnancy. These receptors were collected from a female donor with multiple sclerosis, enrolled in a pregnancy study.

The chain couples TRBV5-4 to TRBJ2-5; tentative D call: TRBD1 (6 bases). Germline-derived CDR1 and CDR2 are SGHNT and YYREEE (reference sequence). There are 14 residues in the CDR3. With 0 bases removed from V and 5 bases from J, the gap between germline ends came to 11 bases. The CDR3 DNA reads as TGTGCCAGCAGCTTGGCTCCAGGGGTCGAGACCCAGTACTTC. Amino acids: CASSLAPGVETQYF. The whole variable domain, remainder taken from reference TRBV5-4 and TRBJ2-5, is ETGVTQSPTHLIKTRGQQVTLRCSSQSGHNTVSWYQQALGQGPQFIFQYYREEENGRGNFPPRFSGLQFPNYSSELNVNALELDDSALYLCASSLAPGVETQYFGPGTRLLVL.

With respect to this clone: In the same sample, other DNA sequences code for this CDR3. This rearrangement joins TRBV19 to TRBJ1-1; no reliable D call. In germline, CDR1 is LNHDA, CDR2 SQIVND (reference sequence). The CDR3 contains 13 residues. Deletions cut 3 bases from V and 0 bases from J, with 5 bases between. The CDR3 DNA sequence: TGTGCCAGTAGTATCGCGGTGAACACTGAAGCTTTCTTT. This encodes CASSIAVNTEAFF.

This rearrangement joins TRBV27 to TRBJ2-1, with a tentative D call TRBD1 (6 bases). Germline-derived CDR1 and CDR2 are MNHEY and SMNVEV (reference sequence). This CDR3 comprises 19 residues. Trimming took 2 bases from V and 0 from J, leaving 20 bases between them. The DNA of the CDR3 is TGTGCCAGCAGTTTAAGAAACAGGGAGAGACTGAGCTCCTACAATGAGCAGTTCTTC. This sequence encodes CASSLRNRERLSSYNEQFF.

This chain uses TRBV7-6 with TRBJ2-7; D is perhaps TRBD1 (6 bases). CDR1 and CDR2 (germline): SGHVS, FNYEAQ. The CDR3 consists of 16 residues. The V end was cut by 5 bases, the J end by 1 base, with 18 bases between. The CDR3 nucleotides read TGTGCCAGCAGCCAAATTCCCACAGGGAAGTCCTACGAGCAGTACTTC. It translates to CASSQIPTGKSYEQYF.

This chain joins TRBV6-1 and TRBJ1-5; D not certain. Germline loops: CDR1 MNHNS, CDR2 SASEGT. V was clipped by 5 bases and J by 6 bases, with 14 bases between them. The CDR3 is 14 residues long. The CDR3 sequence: CASSPLVGGQPQHF. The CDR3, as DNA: TGTGCCAGCAGTCCCCTAGTAGGCGGTCAGCCCCAGCATTTT.

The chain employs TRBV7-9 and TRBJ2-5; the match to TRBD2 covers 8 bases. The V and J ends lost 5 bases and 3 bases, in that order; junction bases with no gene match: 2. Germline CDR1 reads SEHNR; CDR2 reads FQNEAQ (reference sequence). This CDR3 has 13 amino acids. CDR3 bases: TGTGCCAGCAGCCCGGGGGGGGAAGAGACCCAGTACTTC. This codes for CASSPGGEETQYF.

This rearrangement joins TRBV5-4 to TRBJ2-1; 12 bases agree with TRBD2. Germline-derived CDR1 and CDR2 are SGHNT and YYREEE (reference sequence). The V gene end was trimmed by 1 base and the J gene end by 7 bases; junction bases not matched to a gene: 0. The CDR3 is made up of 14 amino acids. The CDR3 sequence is CASSLTSGGNEQFF. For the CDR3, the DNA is TGTGCCAGCAGCTTGACTAGCGGGGGGAATGAGCAGTTCTTC.

The CDR3 nucleotides are TGTGCCAGCCTACAGGGCCTGAACACTGAAGCTTTCTTT. It encodes CASLQGLNTEAFF. The chain couples TRBV7-8 to TRBJ1-1, with a possible D match to TRBD1 (6 bases). The CDR3 is 13 amino acids. Looked up from germline, CDR1 is SGHVS and CDR2 is FQNEAQ. The germline V and J ends were trimmed by 8 bases and 0 bases, with 10 bases remaining between them.

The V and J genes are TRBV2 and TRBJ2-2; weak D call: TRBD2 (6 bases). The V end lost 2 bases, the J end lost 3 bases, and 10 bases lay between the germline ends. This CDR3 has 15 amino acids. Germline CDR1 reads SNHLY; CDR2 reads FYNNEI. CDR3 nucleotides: TGTGCCAGCAGTGAAAGACTAGGGTACACCGGGGAGCTGTTTTTT. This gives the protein CASSERLGYTGELFF.

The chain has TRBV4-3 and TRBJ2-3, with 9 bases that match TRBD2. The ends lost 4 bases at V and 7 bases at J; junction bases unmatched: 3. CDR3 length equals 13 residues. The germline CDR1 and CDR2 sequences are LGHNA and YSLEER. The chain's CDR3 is CASSPAGGNTQYF. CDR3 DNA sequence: TGCGCCAGCAGCCCAGCGGGGGGTAATACGCAGTATTTT.

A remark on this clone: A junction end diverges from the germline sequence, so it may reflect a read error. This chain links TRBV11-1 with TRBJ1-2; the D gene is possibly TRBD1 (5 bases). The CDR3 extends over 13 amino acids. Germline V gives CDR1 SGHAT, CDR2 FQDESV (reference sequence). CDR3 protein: CASSFRRGWNFSF. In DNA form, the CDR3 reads TGTGCCAGCAGCTTTCGACGGGGGTGGAATTTCTCCTTC.

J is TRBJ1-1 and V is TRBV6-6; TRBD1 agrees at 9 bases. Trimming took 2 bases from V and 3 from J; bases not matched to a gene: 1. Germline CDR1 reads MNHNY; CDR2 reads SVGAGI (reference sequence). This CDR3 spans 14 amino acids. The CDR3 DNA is TGTGCCAGCAGTTACAGGGACAGGGACACTGAAGCTTTCTTT. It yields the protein CASSYRDRDTEAFF.

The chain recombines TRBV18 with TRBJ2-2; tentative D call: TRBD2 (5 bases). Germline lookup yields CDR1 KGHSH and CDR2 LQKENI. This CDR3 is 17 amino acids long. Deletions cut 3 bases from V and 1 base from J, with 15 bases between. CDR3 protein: CASSPIGGPGNTGELFF. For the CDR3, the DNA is TGTGCCAGCTCACCGATAGGCGGGCCGGGGAACACCGGGGAGCTGTTTTTT. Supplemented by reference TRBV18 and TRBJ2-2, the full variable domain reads NAGVMQNPRHLVRRRGQEARLRCSPMKGHSHVYWYRQLPEEGLKFMVYLQKENIIDESGMPKERFSAEFPKEGPSILRIQQVVRGDSAAYFCASSPIGGPGNTGELFFGEGSRLTVL.

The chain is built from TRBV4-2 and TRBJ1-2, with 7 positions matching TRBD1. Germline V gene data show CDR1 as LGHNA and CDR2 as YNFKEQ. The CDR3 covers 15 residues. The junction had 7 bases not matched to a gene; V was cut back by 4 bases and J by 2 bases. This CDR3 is CASSLGTAPNYGYTF. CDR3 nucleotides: TGTGCCAGCAGCCTAGGGACAGCTCCAAACTATGGCTACACCTTC.

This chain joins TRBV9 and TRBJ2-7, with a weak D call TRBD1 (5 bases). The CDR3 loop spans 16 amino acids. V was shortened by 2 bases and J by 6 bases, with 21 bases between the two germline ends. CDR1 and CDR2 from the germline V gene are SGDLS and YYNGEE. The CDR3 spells CASSVYDKVGPSEQYF. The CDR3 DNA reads TGTGCCAGCAGCGTGTACGACAAGGTGGGGCCCTCCGAGCAGTACTTC. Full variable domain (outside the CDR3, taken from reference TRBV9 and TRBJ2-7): DSGVTQTPKHLITATGQRVTLRCSPRSGDLSVYWYQQSLDQGLQFLIQYYNGEERAKGNILERFSAQQFPDLHSELNLSSLELGDSALYFCASSVYDKVGPSEQYFGPGTRLTVT.

CDR3 nucleotides: TGCAGCGTTGAGGGCAGGGTGAACACTGAAGCTTTCTTT. It is translated as CSVEGRVNTEAFF. The chain joins TRBV29-1 to TRBJ1-1, with D maybe TRBD1 (5 bases). V gave up 3 bases and J gave up 0 bases, with 8 bases separating them. The V gene's germline CDR1 is SQVTM and CDR2 ANQGSEA. CDR3 size: 13 residues.

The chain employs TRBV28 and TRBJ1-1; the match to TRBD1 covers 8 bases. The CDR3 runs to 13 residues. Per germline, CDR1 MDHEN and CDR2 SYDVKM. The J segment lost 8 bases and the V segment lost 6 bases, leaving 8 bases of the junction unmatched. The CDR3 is CASSSLGTGEAFF. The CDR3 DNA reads TGTGCCAGCAGCTCCTTGGGGACAGGAGAAGCTTTCTTT.

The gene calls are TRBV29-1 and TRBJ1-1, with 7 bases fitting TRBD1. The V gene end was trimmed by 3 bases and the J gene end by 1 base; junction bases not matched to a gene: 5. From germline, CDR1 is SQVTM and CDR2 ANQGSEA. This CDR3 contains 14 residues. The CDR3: CSVDGPGGNTEAFF. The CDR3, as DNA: TGCAGCGTTGATGGGCCAGGGGGGAACACTGAAGCTTTCTTT. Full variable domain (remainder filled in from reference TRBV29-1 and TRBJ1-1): SAVISQKPSRDICQRGTSLTIQCQVDSQVTMMFWYRQQPGQSLTLIATANQGSEATYESGFVIDKFPISRPNLTFSTLTVSNMSPEDSSIYLCSVDGPGGNTEAFFGQGTRLTVV.

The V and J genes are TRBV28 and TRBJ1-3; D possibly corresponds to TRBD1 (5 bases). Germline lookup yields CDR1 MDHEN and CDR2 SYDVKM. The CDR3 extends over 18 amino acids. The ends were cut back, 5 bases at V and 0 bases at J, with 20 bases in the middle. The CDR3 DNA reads TGTGCCAGCAGTACGTATAGGGGCAGCCATGACTCTGGAAACACCATATATTTT. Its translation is CASSTYRGSHDSGNTIYF.

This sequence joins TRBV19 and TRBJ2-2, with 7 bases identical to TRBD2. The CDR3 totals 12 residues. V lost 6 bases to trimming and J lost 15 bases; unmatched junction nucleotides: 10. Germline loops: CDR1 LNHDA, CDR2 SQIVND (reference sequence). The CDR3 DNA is TGTGCCAGTAGCCCACGCGGGGGAACATTGTTTTTT. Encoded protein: CASSPRGGTLFF.

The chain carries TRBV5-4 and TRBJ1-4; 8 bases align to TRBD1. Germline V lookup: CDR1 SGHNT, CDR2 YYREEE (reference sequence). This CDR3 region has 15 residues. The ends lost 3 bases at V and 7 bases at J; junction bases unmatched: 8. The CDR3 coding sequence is TGTGCCAGCAGCTCCACCAGGGGGCAGGGTGAAAAACTGTTTTTT. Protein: CASSSTRGQGEKLFF.

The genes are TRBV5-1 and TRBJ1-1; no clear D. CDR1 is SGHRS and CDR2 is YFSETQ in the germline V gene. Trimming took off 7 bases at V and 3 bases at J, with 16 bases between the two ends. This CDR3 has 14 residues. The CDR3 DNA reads TGCGCCAGCCATTCTAATTATGGAGACACTGAAGCTTTCTTT. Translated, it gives CASHSNYGDTEAFF.

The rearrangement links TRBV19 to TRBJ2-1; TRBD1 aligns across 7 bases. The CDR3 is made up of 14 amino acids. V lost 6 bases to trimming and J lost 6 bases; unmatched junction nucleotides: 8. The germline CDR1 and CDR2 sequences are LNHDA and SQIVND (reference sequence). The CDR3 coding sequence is TGTGCCAGTAGAATCCGACAGGGTGTCAATGAGCAGTTCTTC. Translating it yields CASRIRQGVNEQFF.

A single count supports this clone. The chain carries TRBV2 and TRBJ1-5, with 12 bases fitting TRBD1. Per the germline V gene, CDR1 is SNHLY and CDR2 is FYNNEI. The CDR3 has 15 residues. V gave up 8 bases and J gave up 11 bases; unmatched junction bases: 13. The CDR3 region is CASGGGTGGFGTQHF. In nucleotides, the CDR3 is TGTGCCAGCGGGGGGGGGACAGGGGGCTTCGGGACCCAGCATTTT.

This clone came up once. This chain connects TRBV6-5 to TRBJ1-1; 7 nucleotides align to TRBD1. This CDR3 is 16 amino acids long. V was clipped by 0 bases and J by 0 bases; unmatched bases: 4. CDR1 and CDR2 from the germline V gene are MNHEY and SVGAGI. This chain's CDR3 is CASSYSGRGVNTEAFF. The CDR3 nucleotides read TGTGCCAGCAGTTACTCAGGCAGGGGGGTGAACACTGAAGCTTTCTTT.

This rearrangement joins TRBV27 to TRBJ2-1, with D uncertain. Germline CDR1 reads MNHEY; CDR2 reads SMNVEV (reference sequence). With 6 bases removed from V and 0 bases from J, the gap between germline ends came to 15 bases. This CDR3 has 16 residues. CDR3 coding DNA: TGTGCCAGCAGAACCAAGCCGGTGAGCTCCTACAATGAGCAGTTCTTC. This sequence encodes CASRTKPVSSYNEQFF.

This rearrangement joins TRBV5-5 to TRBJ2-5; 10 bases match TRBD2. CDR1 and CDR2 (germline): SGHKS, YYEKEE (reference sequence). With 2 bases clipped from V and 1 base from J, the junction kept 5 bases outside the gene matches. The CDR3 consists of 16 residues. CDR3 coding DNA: TGTGCCAGCAGCTTCCGACTAGCGGGCATCCAAGAGACCCAGTACTTC. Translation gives CASSFRLAGIQETQYF.

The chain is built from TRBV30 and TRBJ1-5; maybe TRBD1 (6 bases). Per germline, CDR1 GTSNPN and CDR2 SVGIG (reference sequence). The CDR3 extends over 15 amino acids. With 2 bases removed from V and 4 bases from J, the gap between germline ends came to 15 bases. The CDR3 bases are TGTGCCTGGAGTCCGAGGAGGGGGGGAAATCAGCCCCAGCATTTT. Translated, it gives CAWSPRRGGNQPQHF.

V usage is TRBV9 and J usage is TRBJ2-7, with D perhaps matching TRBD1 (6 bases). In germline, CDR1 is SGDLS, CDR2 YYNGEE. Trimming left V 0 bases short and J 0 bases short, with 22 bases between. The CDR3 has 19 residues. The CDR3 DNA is TGTGCCAGCAGCGTAGTAGGGGGAAAGGTCCTTAGGAGCTCCTACGAGCAGTACTTC. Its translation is CASSVVGGKVLRSSYEQYF.

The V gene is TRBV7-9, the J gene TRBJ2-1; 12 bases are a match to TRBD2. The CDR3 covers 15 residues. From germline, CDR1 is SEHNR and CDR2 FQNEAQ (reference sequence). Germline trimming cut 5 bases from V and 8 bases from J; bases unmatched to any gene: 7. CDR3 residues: CASSRGLAGWYEQFF. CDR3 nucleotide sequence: TGTGCCAGCAGCAGAGGACTAGCGGGGTGGTATGAGCAGTTCTTC. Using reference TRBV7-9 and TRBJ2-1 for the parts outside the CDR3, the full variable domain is DTGVSQNPRHKITKRGQNVTFRCDPISEHNRLYWYRQTLGQGPEFLTYFQNEAQLEKSRLLSDRFSAERPKGSFSTLEIQRTEQGDSAMYLCASSRGLAGWYEQFFGPGTRLTVL.

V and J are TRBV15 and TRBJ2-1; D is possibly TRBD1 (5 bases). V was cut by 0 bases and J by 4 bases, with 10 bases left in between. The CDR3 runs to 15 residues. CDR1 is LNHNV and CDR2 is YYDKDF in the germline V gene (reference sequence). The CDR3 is CATSRDQGEYNEQFF. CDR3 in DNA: TGTGCCACCAGCAGAGATCAGGGCGAGTACAATGAGCAGTTCTTC.

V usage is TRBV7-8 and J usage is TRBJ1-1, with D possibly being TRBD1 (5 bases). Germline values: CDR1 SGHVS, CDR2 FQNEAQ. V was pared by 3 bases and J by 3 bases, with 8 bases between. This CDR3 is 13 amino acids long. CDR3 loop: CASSFQGHTEAFF. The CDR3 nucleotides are TGTGCCAGCAGCTTCCAGGGCCACACTGAAGCTTTCTTT.